The 27 T cell receptor beta chains given below trace back to one sample, sequenced in a study of T cells in Graves' hyperthyroidism and ophthalmopathy (dated by TCRdb to the late 2010s). Receptors were amplified or captured by multiplex PCR. The sequencer was an Illumina HiSeq 2000. TCR beta CDR3 regions were amplified from RNA transcripts. The TCR CDR3 was subjected to a first round of RT-PCR using the HTBI primer set and the Qiagen OneStep RT-PCR kit. TCRdb took the public reads, trimmed them with fastp at Q25, ran MiXCR for clone calling and kept in-frame beta chains. Identical CDR3 proteins give one entry, which carries the most common genes and DNA. The sample table shows some 620,000 distinct CDR3 sequences, and around 15% are seen once. The ten largest account for over 3.5% of the sample. Source material: blood. These receptors were collected from a woman between 25 and 40 years old with Graves' hyperthyroidism.

This clonotype has just a few counts. The CDR3 DNA reads TGTGCCAGCAGGCCAGAGGGGTACGAGCAGTACTTC. As protein: CASRPEGYEQYF. The chain has TRBV5-8 and TRBJ2-7; the D gene could be TRBD1 or TRBD2 (5 bases each). V was pared by 5 bases and J by 4 bases, with 10 bases between. Germline V gene data show CDR1 as SGHTS and CDR2 as YDEGEE. The CDR3 consists of 12 residues.

To note about this clonotype: A much larger clone differs from this one at a single base, so this may be a read error. The V and J genes are TRBV28 and TRBJ1-2; D might be TRBD1 (6 bases). This CDR3 region has 14 residues. The germline V gene encodes CDR1 MDHEN and CDR2 SYDVKM. The CDR3 nucleotides read TGTGCCAGCAGTCCGGGACAAACCTCGCATGGCTACATCTTC. Its protein is CASSPGQTSHGYIF.

The table lists this clonotype with a few counts. The chain employs TRBV5-5 and TRBJ2-3, with D tentatively TRBD1 (5 bases). With 0 bases removed from V and 9 bases from J, the gap between germline ends came to 11 bases. The CDR3 has 13 residues. Germline CDR1 reads SGHKS; CDR2 reads YYEKEE (reference sequence). Here the CDR3 DNA reads TGTGCCAGCAGCTTGGCCCCGGACACGACGCAGTATTTT. Amino acid sequence: CASSLAPDTTQYF.

The chain employs TRBV5-6 and TRBJ2-7; D tentatively fits TRBD1 or TRBD2 (6 bases each). Looked up from germline, CDR1 is SGHDT and CDR2 is YYEEEE. This CDR3 has 14 amino acids. V lost 1 base and J 5 bases, leaving 13 bases between the germline ends. For the CDR3, the DNA is TGTGCCAGCAGCTTGCAGGGGACTTCCCACGAGCAGTACTTC. It is translated as CASSLQGTSHEQYF.

This chain joins TRBV2 and TRBJ2-1; D ambiguous. V was pared by 5 bases and J by 10 bases, with 15 bases between. This CDR3 has 13 amino acids. The V gene's germline CDR1 is SNHLY and CDR2 FYNNEI. CDR3: CASSINKDEEQFF. The CDR3 DNA sequence: TGTGCCAGCAGTATAAATAAGGACGAAGAGCAGTTCTTC.

This rearrangement joins TRBV27 to TRBJ1-1; D ambiguous. The germline V gene encodes CDR1 MNHEY and CDR2 SMNVEV (reference sequence). Trimming pared 0 bases from V and 9 bases from J, leaving 11 bases between. This CDR3 is 13 amino acids long. CDR3 nucleotide sequence: TGTGCCAGCAGTTTATCAGGCCAGCTCCAAGCTTTCTTT. It specifies CASSLSGQLQAFF.

This clonotype was seen more than once but under ten times. CDR3 nucleotide sequence: TGTGCCAGCAGTTACTCTAATACCCTTAATGAAAAACTGTTTTTT. This gives the protein CASSYSNTLNEKLFF. The V and J genes are TRBV6-5 and TRBJ1-4; D gene unclear. The germline V gene has CDR1 MNHEY and CDR2 SVGAGI. Deletions cut 0 bases from V and 4 bases from J, with 9 bases between. The CDR3 spans 15 residues.

This chain links TRBV12-3 or TRBV12-4 with TRBJ1-1, with D maybe TRBD1 (5 bases). V was clipped by 5 bases and J by 1 base, with 11 bases between them. This CDR3 has 14 residues. CDR3 in DNA: TGTGCCAGCAGTCGCGGGAGGGGGAACACTGAAGCTTTCTTT. This gives the protein CASSRGRGNTEAFF.

Turning to this clonotype: A much larger clone lies a single base off, so this may be a read error. This chain's CDR3 is CGSKASGPPVEQFF. The CDR3 DNA sequence: TGTGGCAGCAAAGCTAGCGGGCCTCCGGTTGAGCAGTTCTTC. The V call is TRBV6-2 or TRBV6-3, the J call TRBJ2-1; 8 bases are shared with TRBD2. Germline CDR1 and CDR2: MNHEY and SVGEGT. The CDR3 spans 14 residues.

This clonotype was observed at least ten times. The V call is TRBV2, the J call TRBJ2-7, with a possible D match to TRBD1 (6 bases). CDR1 and CDR2 from the germline V gene are SNHLY and FYNNEI. V lost 8 bases to trimming and J lost 2 bases, with 16 bases between them. This CDR3 has 14 amino acids. The CDR3 DNA reads TGTGCCAGCTCCCCATGGGGGCAGGCCTACGAGCAGTACTTC. It codes for CASSPWGQAYEQYF.

This clonotype appeared many times. The V gene is TRBV5-1, the J gene TRBJ2-7; D possibly corresponds to TRBD2 (6 bases). The ends were cut back, 4 bases at V and 2 bases at J, with 16 bases in the middle. Germline CDR1 and CDR2: SGHRS and YFSETQ. The CDR3 spans 15 residues. Written as DNA, the CDR3 is TGCGCCAGCAGCCTCGGGACTGGGGTTGCCTACGAGCAGTACTTC. It translates to CASSLGTGVAYEQYF.

The chain combines TRBV9 with TRBJ2-3; the match to TRBD1 covers 8 bases. The CDR3 extends over 17 amino acids. Per germline, CDR1 SGDLS and CDR2 YYNGEE. V lost 0 bases and J lost 8; bases outside the gene matches: 14. CDR3 coding DNA: TGTGCCAGCAGCGTAGATGACAGGGGCCCCGGATGGAGTACGCAGTATTTT. It codes for CASSVDDRGPGWSTQYF.

This clonotype was counted many times. The J gene is TRBJ2-7, the V gene TRBV7-8, with 7 nucleotides matching TRBD2. Germline CDR1 and CDR2: SGHVS and FQNEAQ. This CDR3 spans 16 amino acids. V shed 0 bases, J shed 4 bases, and the junction held 9 bases outside the gene matches. This CDR3 reads CASSLASSGKWYEQYF. In nucleotides, the CDR3 is TGTGCCAGCAGCTTAGCGTCGAGCGGGAAGTGGTACGAGCAGTACTTC.

Here the CDR3 DNA reads TGTGCCAGCAGCCAAGATCATCTTAGCGGGAGCGCCGGGGAGCTGTTTTTT. As protein: CASSQDHLSGSAGELFF. The genes are TRBV4-2 and TRBJ2-2; 9 bases align to TRBD2. There are 17 residues in the CDR3. The V gene end was trimmed by 0 bases and the J gene end by 6 bases; junction bases not matched to a gene: 8. Germline loops: CDR1 LGHNA, CDR2 YNFKEQ.

This rearrangement joins TRBV14 to TRBJ1-2; D may be TRBD1 (5 bases). V was pared by 4 bases and J by 6 bases, with 12 bases between. This CDR3 has 13 residues. Germline assignment: CDR1 SGHDN and CDR2 FVKESK. The DNA of the CDR3 is TGTGCCAGCAGCCGCCGGGACTTGAATGGCTACACCTTC. This codes for CASSRRDLNGYTF. Full variable domain (remainder filled in from reference TRBV14 and TRBJ1-2): EAGVTQFPSHSVIEKGQTVTLRCDPISGHDNLYWYRRVMGKEIKFLLHFVKESKQDESGMPNNRFLAERTGGTYSTLKVQPAELEDSGVYFCASSRRDLNGYTFGSGTRLTVV.

A few counts support this clonotype. The chain uses TRBV10-3 and TRBJ2-7; 7 bases map to TRBD2. The ends lost 6 bases at V and 0 bases at J; junction bases unmatched: 8. CDR3 length: 15 amino acids. Germline assignment: CDR1 ENHRY and CDR2 SYGVKD. In DNA form, the CDR3 reads TGTGCCATCAGCCCCCTACGCGGGAGCTCCTACGAGCAGTACTTC. It encodes CAISPLRGSSYEQYF.

This clonotype was detected many times. DNA of the CDR3: TGTGCCAGCAGTTTAGCGCAGGGTAACGAGCAGTACTTC. Amino acid sequence: CASSLAQGNEQYF. J is TRBJ2-7 and V is TRBV12-3 or TRBV12-4, with a tentative D call TRBD1 (5 bases). This CDR3 spans 13 amino acids. The V gene lost 0 bases and the J gene lost 5 bases, with 8 bases spanning the gap.

This clonotype has at least ten counts. The rearrangement links TRBV12-3 or TRBV12-4 to TRBJ2-5, with 7 bases that match TRBD1. CDR3 length: 14 amino acids. The J segment lost 5 bases and the V segment lost 3 bases, leaving 6 bases of the junction unmatched. This CDR3 is CASSLTGKRETQYF. The DNA for the CDR3 is TGTGCCAGCAGTTTGACAGGGAAAAGGGAGACCCAGTACTTC.

Worth noting for this clonotype: A much larger clone sits a single nucleotide away, making a read error possible. This chain connects TRBV3-1 to TRBJ1-6; D perhaps matches TRBD1 (5 bases). This CDR3 is built from 16 residues. The germline V gene has CDR1 LGHDT and CDR2 YNNKEL (reference sequence). Written as DNA, the CDR3 is TGTGCCAGCAGCCAAGAAGGGGACCGGTATAATTCACCCCTCTACTTT. Encoded protein: CASSQEGDRYNSPLYF.

This chain connects TRBV7-9 to TRBJ2-2; a weak D match, TRBD1 (6 bases). This CDR3 has 14 amino acids. Germline CDR1 reads SEHNR; CDR2 reads FQNEAQ (reference sequence). V was cut by 4 bases and J by 4 bases, with 10 bases left in between. Here the CDR3 DNA reads TGTGCCAGCAGCTCGTGGACAGTCACCGGGGAGCTGTTTTTT. This sequence encodes CASSSWTVTGELFF.

This clonotype was seen repeatedly, ten times or more. V gene TRBV10-1 combines with J gene TRBJ2-7; possibly TRBD1 for D (5 bases). Per germline, CDR1 WNHNN and CDR2 SYGVQD (reference sequence). This CDR3 is built from 13 residues. V was pared by 5 bases and J by 6 bases, with 14 bases between. In nucleotides, the CDR3 is TGCGCCAGCAGTACCGACAGATGGGGCGAGCAGTACTTC. Amino acid sequence: CASSTDRWGEQYF.

Of note for this clonotype: This may come from a read error, since a much larger clone is one base off. The chain employs TRBV20-1 and TRBJ2-3, with 9 bases that match TRBD1. This CDR3 contains 14 residues. Germline loops: CDR1 DFQATT, CDR2 SNEGSKA (reference sequence). CDR3 DNA sequence: TGCTCCTTCCAAACAGGGGGCTTCATAGATACGCAGTATTTT. Translation: CSFQTGGFIDTQYF.

This clonotype was seen a handful of times. The J gene is TRBJ2-1, the V gene TRBV7-3; tentative D call: TRBD2 (6 bases). V was trimmed by 2 bases and J by 6 bases, leaving 14 bases between them. The CDR3 runs to 15 residues. Germline V gene data show CDR1 as SGHTA and CDR2 as FQGTGA. The CDR3 spells CASSLHPGEVNEQFF. CDR3 bases: TGTGCCAGCAGCTTACATCCGGGAGAGGTCAATGAGCAGTTCTTC.

This clonotype was observed a handful of times. The CDR3: CASRWGGTDTGELFF. The CDR3 nucleotides are TGCGCCAGCAGATGGGGGGGTACGGACACCGGGGAGCTGTTTTTT. The chain recombines TRBV5-1 with TRBJ2-2; TRBD2 matches at 7 bases. Germline V gene data show CDR1 as SGHRS and CDR2 as YFSETQ. After removal of 5 bases from V and 3 bases from J, the junction contained 7 bases not matched to a gene. The CDR3 is 15 amino acids.

This clonotype was picked up many times. V is TRBV12-3 or TRBV12-4 and J is TRBJ2-6, with 9 positions matching TRBD1. After removal of 10 bases from V and 0 bases from J, the junction contained 13 bases not matched to a gene. The CDR3 consists of 18 residues. This CDR3 is CATRGGTGRLSGANVLTF. CDR3 sequence (DNA): TGTGCCACCCGAGGCGGGACAGGGAGGCTCTCTGGGGCCAACGTCCTGACTTTC.

This clonotype was counted many times. The chain recombines TRBV2 with TRBJ1-3; 10 bases match TRBD1. The CDR3 loop spans 17 amino acids. The germline V gene has CDR1 SNHLY and CDR2 FYNNEI. V shed 3 bases, J shed 4 bases, and the junction held 9 bases outside the gene matches. CDR3 protein: CASSDPRTGGAGNTIYF. CDR3 DNA sequence: TGTGCCAGCAGTGACCCCCGGACAGGGGGAGCCGGAAACACCATATATTTT.

This clonotype occurred many times. The chain uses TRBV11-2 and TRBJ1-1; D remains ambiguous. CDR3 length: 14 residues. Trimming cost V 2 bases and J 2 bases, with 9 bases left between them. CDR1 and CDR2 (germline): SGHAT, FQNNGV. The CDR3 nucleotides are TGTGCCAGCAGCTTAAACACCCGTAACACTGAAGCTTTCTTT. This gives the protein CASSLNTRNTEAFF.